The rows below give T cell receptor beta chains drawn from one sample of a study of technical replicates of blood from a handful of donors. Here immunoSEQ multiplex PCR was the method, and the copy in TCRdb shows in-frame clones only, minus some. Of about 62,000 clones listed, 85% to 90% are singletons. Sequencing used PBMCs. The receptor set was obtained from a human donor in good health. Some clones in this sample may be carry-over from other donors' samples. CDR3s include the opening cysteine and the closing phenylalanine or tryptophan. D genes are given only for firm matches. The size field is filled for only some rows; it gives once, few, many or a size class.

V: TRBV4-1
D: NA
size: NA
J: TRBJ1-3
CDR3: CASSTGTTGNTIYF
DNA: TGCGCCAGCTCTACCGGGACAACTGGAAACACCATATATTTT

V: TRBV6-1
D: NA
size: NA
J: TRBJ2-5
CDR3: CASSEGSGPKETQYF
DNA: TGTGCCAGCAGTGAAGGGTCAGGGCCGAAAGAGACCCAGTACTTC

V: TRBV4-3
D: TRBD1
size: NA
J: TRBJ2-4
CDR3: CASSQAQGAKNIQYF
DNA: TGCGCCAGCAGCCAGGCACAGGGGGCCAAAAACATTCAGTACTTC

V: TRBV5-1
D: TRBD1
size: NA
J: TRBJ1-2
CDR3: CASSSGGLRDYGYTF
DNA: TGCGCCAGCAGCTCAGGGGGATTAAGAGACTATGGCTACACCTTC

V: TRBV9
D: NA
size: NA
J: TRBJ2-3
CDR3: CASSVVPGTDTQYF
DNA: TGTGCCAGCAGCGTAGTTCCAGGCACAGATACGCAGTATTTT

V: TRBV11-2
D: NA
size: NA
J: TRBJ2-1
CDR3: CASSLVGRRYNEQFF
DNA: TGTGCCAGCAGCTTAGTAGGTCGGCGGTACAATGAGCAGTTCTTC

V: TRBV30
D: NA
size: few
J: TRBJ1-1
CDR3: CAWSVAGMNTEAFF
DNA: TGTGCCTGGAGTGTCGCGGGCATGAACACTGAAGCTTTCTTT

V: TRBV18
D: TRBD1
size: NA
J: TRBJ2-3
CDR3: CASWTGASQDTQYF
DNA: TGTGCCAGTTGGACAGGGGCATCACAGGATACGCAGTATTTT

V: TRBV19
D: TRBD2
size: NA
J: TRBJ2-3
CDR3: CASREGRGTDTQYF
DNA: TGTGCCAGTAGGGAGGGGAGGGGCACAGATACGCAGTATTTT

V: TRBV5-1
D: NA
size: NA
J: TRBJ2-2
CDR3: CASSLDTATGTGELFF
DNA: TGCGCCAGCAGCTTGGATACCGCAACCGGCACCGGGGAGCTGTTTTTT

V: TRBV6-6
D: TRBD1
size: NA
J: TRBJ1-1
CDR3: CASSYGGQREAFF
DNA: TGTGCCAGCAGTTACGGGGGACAGCGAGAAGCTTTCTTT

V: TRBV13
D: NA
size: NA
J: TRBJ2-7
CDR3: CASSQWGRTYEQYF
DNA: TGTGCCAGCAGCCAGTGGGGCAGAACCTACGAGCAGTACTTC

V: TRBV9
D: NA
size: NA
J: TRBJ2-5
CDR3: CASSVSGLAWETQYF
DNA: TGTGCCAGCAGCGTAAGCGGGCTAGCCTGGGAGACCCAGTACTTC

V: TRBV6-4
D: TRBD1
size: NA
J: TRBJ2-7
CDR3: CASSEGTGDEQYF
DNA: TGTGCCAGCAGTGAAGGGACAGGGGACGAGCAGTACTTC

V: TRBV30
D: TRBD1
size: NA
J: TRBJ2-7
CDR3: CACLAGQGAYEQYF
DNA: TGTGCCTGCCTAGCGGGACAGGGGGCATACGAGCAGTACTTC

V: TRBV5-8
D: TRBD2
size: NA
J: TRBJ2-3
CDR3: CASSFAGLAGVLDTQYF
DNA: TGTGCCAGCAGCTTCGCGGGACTAGCGGGGGTGCTGGATACGCAGTATTTT

V: TRBV7-9
D: NA
size: NA
J: TRBJ1-2
CDR3: CASSPSDGRGGYTF
DNA: TGTGCCAGCAGCCCAAGCGACGGAAGGGGCGGCTACACCTTC

V: TRBV4-3
D: NA
size: NA
J: TRBJ2-1
CDR3: CASSQDRASPDEQFF
DNA: TGCGCCAGCAGCCAAGATCGCGCCTCCCCGGATGAGCAGTTCTTC

V: TRBV5-1
D: TRBD1
size: NA
J: TRBJ2-1
CDR3: CASSKGGEYNEQFF
DNA: TGCGCCAGCAGCAAAGGGGGCGAGTACAATGAGCAGTTCTTC

V: TRBV7-2
D: TRBD2
size: NA
J: TRBJ2-1
CDR3: CASSLVRGGADEQFF
DNA: TGTGCCAGCAGCTTAGTCCGGGGGGGCGCCGATGAGCAGTTCTTC

V: TRBV10-3
D: TRBD1
size: NA
J: TRBJ2-7
CDR3: CAISSGQGLYEQYF
DNA: TGTGCCATCAGTTCAGGACAGGGTCTCTACGAGCAGTACTTC

V: TRBV7-2
D: TRBD2
size: NA
J: TRBJ2-7
CDR3: CASSPQRGVSEQYF
DNA: TGTGCCAGCAGCCCCCAGCGGGGGGTTTCCGAGCAGTACTTC

V: TRBV2
D: TRBD2
size: NA
J: TRBJ2-2
CDR3: CASKGGLAGGGTGELFF
DNA: TGTGCCAGCAAAGGCGGGCTAGCGGGGGGAGGAACCGGGGAGCTGTTTTTT

V: TRBV29-1
D: TRBD2
size: NA
J: TRBJ2-1
CDR3: CSVEDRSGRALVYEQFF
DNA: TGCAGCGTTGAAGATCGTAGCGGGAGGGCCCTTGTGTATGAGCAGTTCTTC

V: TRBV9
D: NA
size: NA
J: TRBJ1-2
CDR3: CASSLQGSNYGYTF
DNA: TGTGCCAGCAGCTTACAGGGCTCGAACTATGGCTACACCTTC

V: TRBV30
D: NA
size: NA
J: TRBJ1-6
CDR3: CAWSLLYNSPLHF
DNA: TGTGCCTGGAGTCTCCTCTATAATTCACCCCTCCACTTT

V: TRBV27
D: TRBD1
size: once
J: TRBJ1-6
CDR3: CASSTPGQGGSPLHF
DNA: TGTGCCAGCAGTACCCCGGGACAGGGCGGGTCACCCCTCCACTTT

V: TRBV6-5
D: TRBD1
size: once
J: TRBJ1-2
CDR3: CASRDTGESNYGYTF
DNA: TGTGCCAGCCGAGACACAGGGGAATCTAACTATGGCTACACCTTC

V: TRBV4-2
D: NA
size: NA
J: TRBJ2-2
CDR3: CASSPRGNGELFF
DNA: TGTGCCAGCAGCCCACGGGGGAACGGGGAGCTGTTTTTT

V: TRBV9
D: NA
size: NA
J: TRBJ1-1
CDR3: CASNKKRSYSSHTEAFF
DNA: TGTGCCAGCAACAAAAAGAGGAGCTATTCCAGCCACACTGAAGCTTTCTTT

V: TRBV7-2
D: NA
size: NA
J: TRBJ1-2
CDR3: CASSLILSYGYTF
DNA: TGTGCCAGCAGCTTGATACTGAGCTATGGCTACACCTTC

V: TRBV7-3
D: TRBD2
size: NA
J: TRBJ2-5
CDR3: CASSPGLEAETQYF
DNA: TGTGCCAGCAGCCCCGGACTAGAGGCGGAGACCCAGTACTTC

V: TRBV6-4
D: TRBD2
size: NA
J: TRBJ2-1
CDR3: CASSDASGGYNEQFF
DNA: TGTGCCAGCAGTGACGCTAGCGGGGGTTACAATGAGCAGTTCTTC

V: TRBV7-8
D: TRBD2
size: NA
J: TRBJ2-3
CDR3: CASSLRLAGSTDTQYF
DNA: TGTGCCAGCAGCTTACGGCTAGCGGGGTCTACAGATACGCAGTATTTT

V: TRBV9
D: NA
size: NA
J: TRBJ2-6
CDR3: CASSVVRSSGANVLTF
DNA: TGTGCCAGCAGCGTAGTACGGAGCTCTGGGGCCAACGTCCTGACTTTC

V: TRBV15
D: NA
size: NA
J: TRBJ1-1
CDR3: CATSTAGRSTEAFF
DNA: TGTGCCACCAGCACAGCTGGGAGGTCCACTGAAGCTTTCTTT

V: TRBV7-8
D: TRBD1
size: NA
J: TRBJ1-2
CDR3: CASVRDRGNRYTF
DNA: TGTGCCAGCGTCCGGGACAGGGGGAATCGCTACACCTTC

V: TRBV30
D: TRBD1
size: NA
J: TRBJ1-2
CDR3: CAWTLHRGYGYTF
DNA: TGTGCCTGGACATTGCACAGGGGCTATGGCTACACCTTC

V: TRBV19
D: TRBD2
size: NA
J: TRBJ2-1
CDR3: CASSLSGGFSEQFF
DNA: TGTGCCAGTAGTCTTAGCGGGGGGTTCAGTGAGCAGTTCTTC

V: TRBV7-9
D: NA
size: NA
J: TRBJ2-5
CDR3: CASSSYRDRQETQYF
DNA: TGTGCCAGCAGCTCGTACCGAGACAGACAAGAGACCCAGTACTTC

V: TRBV18
D: TRBD1
size: NA
J: TRBJ1-4
CDR3: CASSPSGTGNEKLFF
DNA: TGTGCCAGCTCACCATCCGGGACAGGAAATGAAAAACTGTTTTTT

V: TRBV6-5
D: NA
size: once
J: TRBJ2-7
CDR3: CASQPPGGGPEQYF
DNA: TGTGCCAGCCAGCCCCCGGGGGGCGGGCCCGAGCAGTACTTC

V: TRBV6-1
D: NA
size: NA
J: TRBJ1-4
CDR3: CASRERAWNEKLFF
DNA: TGTGCCTCCCGGGAGCGGGCTTGGAATGAAAAACTGTTTTTT

V: TRBV10-1
D: TRBD2
size: once
J: TRBJ2-7
CDR3: CASRATSGRASSYEQYF
DNA: TGCGCCAGCAGAGCGACTAGCGGGAGGGCGAGCTCCTACGAGCAGTACTTC

V: TRBV29-1
D: TRBD1
size: NA
J: TRBJ1-5
CDR3: CSVPGQGSQPQHF
DNA: TGCAGCGTGCCGGGACAGGGCAGTCAGCCCCAGCATTTT

V: TRBV5-1
D: TRBD1
size: NA
J: TRBJ2-2
CDR3: CASSSVRTGGNTGELFF
DNA: TGCGCCAGCAGCTCCGTACGGACAGGGGGCAACACCGGGGAGCTGTTTTTT

V: TRBV5-4
D: TRBD1
size: few
J: TRBJ1-1
CDR3: CASSSGTGVNTEAFF
DNA: TGTGCCAGCAGCAGCGGGACAGGGGTGAACACTGAAGCTTTCTTT

V: TRBV18
D: NA
size: NA
J: TRBJ1-5
CDR3: CASSPQTTSRPQHF
DNA: TGTGCCAGCTCACCACAAACGACAAGTCGGCCCCAGCATTTT

V: TRBV4-3
D: TRBD2
size: NA
J: TRBJ2-7
CDR3: CASSQDRTSRSYEQYF
DNA: TGCGCCAGCAGCCAAGATAGGACTAGCAGATCCTACGAGCAGTACTTC

V: TRBV14
D: NA
size: NA
J: TRBJ1-4
CDR3: CASSRRTGKWEKLFF
DNA: TGTGCCAGCAGCCGAAGAACAGGGAAGTGGGAAAAACTGTTTTTT

V: TRBV6-6
D: NA
size: NA
J: TRBJ1-1
CDR3: CASSPSGGERITEAFF
DNA: TGTGCCAGCAGCCCTAGCGGGGGAGAAAGGATCACTGAAGCTTTCTTT

V: TRBV11-2
D: TRBD2
size: NA
J: TRBJ2-3
CDR3: CASSGSGLYTDTQYF
DNA: TGTGCCAGCAGCGGTAGCGGGCTCTACACAGATACGCAGTATTTT

V: TRBV4-1
D: TRBD1
size: once
J: TRBJ1-3
CDR3: CASSHLGTATGNTIYF
DNA: TGCGCCAGCAGCCATCTCGGGACAGCTACTGGAAACACCATATATTTT

V: TRBV5-3
D: NA
size: once
J: TRBJ2-7
CDR3: CARSLARFPFPHFDEQYF
DNA: TGTGCCAGAAGCTTGGCACGGTTTCCATTCCCCCATTTCGACGAGCAGTACTTC

V: TRBV10-3
D: TRBD1
size: NA
J: TRBJ2-6
CDR3: CAISDGTGVPMGANVLTF
DNA: TGTGCCATCAGTGACGGAACAGGGGTCCCGATGGGGGCCAACGTCCTGACTTTC